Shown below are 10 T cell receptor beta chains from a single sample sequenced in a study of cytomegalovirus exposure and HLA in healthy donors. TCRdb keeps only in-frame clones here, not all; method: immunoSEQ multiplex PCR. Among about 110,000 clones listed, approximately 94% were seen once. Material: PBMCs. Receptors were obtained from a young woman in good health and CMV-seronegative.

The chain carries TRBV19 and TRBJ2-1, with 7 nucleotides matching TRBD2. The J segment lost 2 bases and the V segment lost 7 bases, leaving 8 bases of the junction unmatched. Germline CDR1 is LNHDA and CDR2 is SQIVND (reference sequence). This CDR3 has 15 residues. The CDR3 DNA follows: TGTGCCAGTACCTCCTTGGGGGGGACCTACAATGAGCAGTTCTTC. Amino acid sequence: CASTSLGGTYNEQFF.

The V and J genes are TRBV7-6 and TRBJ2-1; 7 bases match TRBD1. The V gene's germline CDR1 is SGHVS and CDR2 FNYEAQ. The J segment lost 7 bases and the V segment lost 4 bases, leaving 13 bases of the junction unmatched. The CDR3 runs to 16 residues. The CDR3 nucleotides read TGTGCCAGCAGCTCCGGTTTTATGGACAGGATAAATGAGCAGTTCTTC. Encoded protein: CASSSGFMDRINEQFF.

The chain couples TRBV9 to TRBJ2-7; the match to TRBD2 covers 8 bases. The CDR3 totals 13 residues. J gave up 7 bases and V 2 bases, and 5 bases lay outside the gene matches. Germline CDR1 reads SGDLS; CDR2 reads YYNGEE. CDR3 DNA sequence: TGTGCCAGCAGCGTTCGGGGGGGCTGGGAGCAGTACTTC. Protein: CASSVRGGWEQYF.

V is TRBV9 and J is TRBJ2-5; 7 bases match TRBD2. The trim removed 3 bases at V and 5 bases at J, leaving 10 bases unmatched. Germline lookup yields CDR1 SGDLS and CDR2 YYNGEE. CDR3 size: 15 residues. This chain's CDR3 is CASSADSGATETQYF. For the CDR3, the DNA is TGTGCCAGCAGCGCCGACAGCGGGGCAACTGAGACCCAGTACTTC. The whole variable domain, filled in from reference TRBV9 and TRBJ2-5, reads DSGVTQTPKHLITATGQRVTLRCSPRSGDLSVYWYQQSLDQGLQFLIQYYNGEERAKGNILERFSAQQFPDLHSELNLSSLELGDSALYFCASSADSGATETQYFGPGTRLLVL.

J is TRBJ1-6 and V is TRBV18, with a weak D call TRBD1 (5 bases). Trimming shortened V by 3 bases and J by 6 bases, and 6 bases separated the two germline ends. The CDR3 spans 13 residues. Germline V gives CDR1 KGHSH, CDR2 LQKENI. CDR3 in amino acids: CASSPGGNSPLHF. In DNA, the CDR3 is TGTGCCAGCTCACCCGGGGGTAATTCACCCCTCCACTTT.

The CDR3 DNA reads TGTGCCAGTAGTACGAAGGGCACAGGGGTGACAGATACGCAGTATTTT. This codes for CASSTKGTGVTDTQYF. The chain carries TRBV19 and TRBJ2-3; 7 positions agree with TRBD1. Germline trimming cut 4 bases from V and 3 bases from J; bases unmatched to any gene: 10. Germline CDR1 reads LNHDA; CDR2 reads SQIVND (reference sequence). The CDR3 length is 16 residues.

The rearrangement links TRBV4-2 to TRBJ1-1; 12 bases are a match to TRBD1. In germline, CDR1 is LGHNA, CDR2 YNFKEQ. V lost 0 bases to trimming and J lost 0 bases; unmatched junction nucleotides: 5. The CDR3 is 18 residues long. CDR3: CASSQDPGTGGLNTEAFF. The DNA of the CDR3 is TGTGCCAGCAGCCAAGATCCCGGGACAGGGGGCCTGAACACTGAAGCTTTCTTT.

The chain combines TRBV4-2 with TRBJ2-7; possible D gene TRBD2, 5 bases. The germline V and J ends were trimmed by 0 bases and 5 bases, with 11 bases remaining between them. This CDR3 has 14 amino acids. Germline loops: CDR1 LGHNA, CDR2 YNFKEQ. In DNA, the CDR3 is TGTGCCAGCAGCCAAGATCGAGGGCCAGACGAGCAGTACTTC. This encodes CASSQDRGPDEQYF.

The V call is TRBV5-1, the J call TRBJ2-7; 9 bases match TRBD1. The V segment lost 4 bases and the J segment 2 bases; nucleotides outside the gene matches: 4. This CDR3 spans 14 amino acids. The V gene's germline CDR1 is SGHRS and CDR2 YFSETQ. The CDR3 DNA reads TGCGCCAGCAGCAGCTGGACAGGGGCCTACGAGCAGTACTTC. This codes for CASSSWTGAYEQYF.

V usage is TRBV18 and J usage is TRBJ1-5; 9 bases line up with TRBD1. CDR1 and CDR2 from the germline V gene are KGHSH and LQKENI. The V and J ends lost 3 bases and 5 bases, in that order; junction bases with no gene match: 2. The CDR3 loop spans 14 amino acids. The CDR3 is CASSPGQGYQPQHF. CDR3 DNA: TGTGCCAGCTCACCGGGACAGGGCTATCAGCCCCAGCATTTT.